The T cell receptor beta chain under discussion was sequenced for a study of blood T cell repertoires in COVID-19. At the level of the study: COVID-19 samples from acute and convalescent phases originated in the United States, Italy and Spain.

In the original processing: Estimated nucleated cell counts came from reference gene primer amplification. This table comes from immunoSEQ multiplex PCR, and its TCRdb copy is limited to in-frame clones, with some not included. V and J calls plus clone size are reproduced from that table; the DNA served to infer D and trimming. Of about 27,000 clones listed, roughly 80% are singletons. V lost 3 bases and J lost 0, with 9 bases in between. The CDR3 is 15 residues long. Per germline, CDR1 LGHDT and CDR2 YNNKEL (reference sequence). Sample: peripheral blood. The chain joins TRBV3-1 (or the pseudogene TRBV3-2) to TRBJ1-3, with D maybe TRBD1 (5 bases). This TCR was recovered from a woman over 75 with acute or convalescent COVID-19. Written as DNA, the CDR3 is TGTGCCAGCAGCCAGGGGGGGAGCTCTGGAAACACCATATATTTT. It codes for CASSQGGSSGNTIYF.